The source of this TCR beta chain is a study of shared clonotypes between healthy human individuals. On the study more broadly: The plates for each donor numbered three CD4 naive, three CD4 memory, two CD8 naive and one CD8 memory.

In the original analysis: ImmunoSEQ yielded junction-only sequences lacking quality scores, so filtering differed. Some clones are missing from TCRdb's copy, which holds only in-frame ones; the method was immunoSEQ multiplex PCR. D and trimming come from the DNA, and the V and J calls and clone size come from that table. The sample holds about 670,000 clones, 55% to 75% seen once. This clone came up once. The sequenced sample was memory CD4+ T cells sorted from blood. The subset is: CD45RA-negative fraction. This receptor was identified in a woman aged 25 to 39 in good health.

CDR3 in amino acids: CASSLMAGGIGELFF. The DNA for the CDR3 is TGTGCCAGCAGCTTGATGGCAGGGGGCATCGGGGAGCTGTTTTTT. The V and J genes are TRBV7-2 and TRBJ2-2, with 8 bases identical to TRBD1. Germline V CDR1 and CDR2: SGHTA, FQGNSA. Trimming cost V 3 bases and J 7 bases; bases outside gene matches: 7. There are 15 residues in the CDR3.